Sequencing of this T cell receptor (beta chain) was carried out in a study of CD8 T cells in ankylosing spondylitis. General study results and limits: Prior literature has documented some motif variants in synovial fluid and blood from reactive arthritis. Significant enrichment of disease-linked clones was reportedly seen in matched ankylosing spondylitis synovial fluid. Apparently characteristic of ankylosing spondylitis blood was a TCR beta motif (eight highly homologous variants).

V lost 3 bases and J 3 bases, leaving 7 bases between the germline ends. The CDR3 is 13 residues long. CDR1 SGHTA and CDR2 FQGNSA come from the germline V gene. Quantitative 5'-RACE with molecular barcodes was used to make the TCR beta libraries. One entry per CDR3 protein, called by TCRdb with MiXCR from the 5' RACE reads. The sample yields approximately 200,000 distinct CDR3 sequences, roughly 12% seen once. The table lists this clonotype with many counts. Its specificity is unknown. This TCR came from a male donor with ankylosing spondylitis or in good health (not recorded which). This rearrangement joins TRBV7-2 to TRBJ2-3; D perhaps matches TRBD1 (5 bases). Sequenced: blood, either unsorted or a sorted T cell fraction (not recorded which). CDR3 amino acids: CASSLGPTDTQYF. CDR3 in DNA: TGTGCCAGCAGCTTGGGGCCTACAGATACGCAGTATTTT. Filled out from reference TRBV7-2 and TRBJ2-3, the complete variable domain reads GAGVSQSPSNKVTEKGKDVELRCDPISGHTALYWYRQSLGQGLEFLIYFQGNSAPDKSGLPSDRFSAERTGGSVSTLTIQRTQQEDSAVYLCASSLGPTDTQYFGPGTRLTVL.